The present entry profiles one T cell receptor beta chain with its context. This clone has more than one count but fewer than ten. What this receptor recognizes is not known. Nothing much larger sits one base from this clone, and base qualities are not available. The sample's time point label, decoded: after dendritic cell vaccination, including at tumor progression/relapse. Patients were selected for having adequate residual fresh-frozen tumor tissue and more than two years of available survival data. An isocitrate dehydrogenase mutation was not carried by any of the glioblastoma patients, although molecular status was otherwise variable. PBMC were collected before vaccination, two weeks after the third vaccination, and at tumor progression when it occurred. The Qiagen DNeasy Blood extraction Kit was used to extract genomic DNA. These data originate in a study of glioma-infiltrating T cells after dendritic cell vaccination (dated by TCRdb to between 2015 and 2016). For the study in its entirety: A cohort of 15 glioblastoma patients from Phase I and II dendritic cell vaccination trials was included, of whom 9 were newly diagnosed and 6 had recurrent disease. Patients received autologous tumor lysate-pulsed dendritic cell vaccination between about 2003 and 2013. The vaccine was prepared from monocyte-derived dendritic cells that were cultured for roughly seven days with IL-4 and GM-CSF and then pulsed overnight with autologous tumor lysate. Three intradermal dendritic cell vaccine injections were administered to patients at biweekly intervals in the arm below the axilla. In glioblastoma patients vaccinated with dendritic cells, deep sequencing of TCR beta CDR3 regions served to measure tumor-infiltrating lymphocyte content and to compare repertoires between tumor and blood. Survival after dendritic cell vaccination was correlated with TCR sequencing metrics, such as TIL content and the overlap between tumor and blood repertoires.

Using the immunoSEQ assay, TCRB CDR3 regions were amplified from about 1.9 micrograms of genomic DNA, or from all available DNA when less than that was on hand. The multiplex PCR employed 60 forward primers targeting TCR V beta segments and 13 reverse primers targeting J beta segments. Synthetic control templates were spiked into each sample at limiting dilution to estimate reads per starting template. Reads of 87 bp were generated by sequencing on the Illumina HiSeq System. Concerning the study's data processing: PCR and sequencing errors were removed by a nearest neighbor algorithm that merged closely related sequences. TCR overlap was measured as the percentage of unique tumor TCR beta sequences also present in the same patient's peripheral blood. TCRdb holds this immuneACCESS table with in-frame rearrangements only. Some clones are missing; in checked studies, unresolved V genes explain under half, and the rest has no known cause. That table is the source of V, J and clone size, and D and trimming were worked out from the DNA. This sample holds tens of thousands of clones; roughly 87% were observed only once. More than 2% of the sample is in the top ten clones.

For CDR1 and CDR2, the germline V gene lists MNHEY and SVGAGI. V and J lose 5 bases and 5 bases, and a span of 15 bases separates them. The CDR3, cysteine through phenylalanine, is 14 amino acids long. Solely the CDR3 DNA is kept, with 42 bases framed from the first base. Results and caveats for the whole study, not just this receptor: The cohort was small and heterogeneous, few patients had complete blood and tumor sets, and even fewer had initial-recurrent tumor pairs. TCR clonality showed no direct relationship with survival, which suggests that a diverse polyclonal response may be important. After dendritic cell vaccination, a higher estimated pretreatment TIL content predicted longer time to progression and overall survival. The response model built on TCR overlap across three groups was characterized as speculative, with prospective validation still needed.

The clonotype comes from a human donor with glioblastoma. The rearranged chain carries TRBV6-5 and TRBJ2-5; a weak D assignment points to TRBD2 (7 bases agree). The sequences come from blood, collected after dendritic cell vaccination. The DNA is as follows: TGTGCCAGCAGTGTCCTCAGGGGAGGGGAGACCCAGTACTTC. It specifies CASSVLRGGETQYF.